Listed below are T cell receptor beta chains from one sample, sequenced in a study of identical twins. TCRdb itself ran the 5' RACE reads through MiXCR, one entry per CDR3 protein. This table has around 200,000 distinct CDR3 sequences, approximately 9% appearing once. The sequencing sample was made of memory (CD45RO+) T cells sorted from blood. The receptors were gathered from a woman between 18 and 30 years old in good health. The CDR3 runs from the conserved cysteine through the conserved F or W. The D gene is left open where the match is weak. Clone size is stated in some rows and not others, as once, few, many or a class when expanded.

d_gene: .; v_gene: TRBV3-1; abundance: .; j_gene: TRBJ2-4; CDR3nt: TGTGCCAGCAGCCAAGATTGGACCAAAAACATTCAGTACTTC; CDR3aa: CASSQDWTKNIQYF
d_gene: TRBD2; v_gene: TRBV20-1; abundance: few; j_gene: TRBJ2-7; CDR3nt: TGCAGTGCTAGCCCCAGGCGGGGGGTCCACTACGAGCAGTACTTC; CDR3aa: CSASPRRGVHYEQYF
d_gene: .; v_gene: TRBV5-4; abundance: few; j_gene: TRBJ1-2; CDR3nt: TGTGCCAGCAGACCGACAGAGCACTATGGCTACACCTTC; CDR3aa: CASRPTEHYGYTF
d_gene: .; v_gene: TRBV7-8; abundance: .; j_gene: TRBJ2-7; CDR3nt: TGTGCCAGCAGCCCCCCCGGCAGGGTATCCGAGCAGTACTTC; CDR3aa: CASSPPGRVSEQYF
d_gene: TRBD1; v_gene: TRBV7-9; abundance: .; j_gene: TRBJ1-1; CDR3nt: TGTGCCAGCAGCTGGAGACAGGGACTGAACACTGAAGCTTTCTTT; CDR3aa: CASSWRQGLNTEAFF
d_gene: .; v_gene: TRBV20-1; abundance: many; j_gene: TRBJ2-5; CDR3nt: TGCAGTGCTTACAGGGACGGCGCGGGCTCGCAGTACTTC; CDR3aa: CSAYRDGAGSQYF
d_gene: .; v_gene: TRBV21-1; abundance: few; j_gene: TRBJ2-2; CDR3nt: TGTGCCAGCAGCAAAAGGGTCCCGACAGGGGGCGGGGAGCTGTTTTTT; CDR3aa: CASSKRVPTGGGELFF
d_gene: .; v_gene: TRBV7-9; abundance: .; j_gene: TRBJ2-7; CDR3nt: TGTGCCAGCAGTTTAGACAGGAAACCACCTTACGAGCAGTACTTC; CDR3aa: CASSLDRKPPYEQYF
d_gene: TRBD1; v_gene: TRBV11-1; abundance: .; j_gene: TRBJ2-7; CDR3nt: TGTGCCAGCAGCTTGGACAGGGGGAACGAGCAGTACTTC; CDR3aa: CASSLDRGNEQYF
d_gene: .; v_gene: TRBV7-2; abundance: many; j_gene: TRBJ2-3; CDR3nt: TGTGCCAGCAGCTTGGGCGGTTCGAGGAGGGATACGCAGTATTTT; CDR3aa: CASSLGGSRRDTQYF
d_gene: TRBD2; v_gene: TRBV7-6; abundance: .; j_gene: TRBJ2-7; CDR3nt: TGTGCCAGCAGCTTAGACGCCGGGGGGGAGCAGTACTTC; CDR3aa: CASSLDAGGEQYF
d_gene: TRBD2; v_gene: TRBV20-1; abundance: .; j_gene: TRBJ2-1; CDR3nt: TGCAGTGCTCGGATTAGCGGGAGTCCCCACAATGAGCAGTTCTTC; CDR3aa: CSARISGSPHNEQFF
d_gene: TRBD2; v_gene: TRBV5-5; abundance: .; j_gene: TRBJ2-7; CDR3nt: TGTGCCAGCAGCTTTTCCACTAGCGGTACCTACGAGCAGTACTTC; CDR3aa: CASSFSTSGTYEQYF
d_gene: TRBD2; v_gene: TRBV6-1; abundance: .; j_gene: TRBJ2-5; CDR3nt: TGTGCCAGCAGCGCCTTTAGCGGGGGGGGGGAGACCCAGTACTTC; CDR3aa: CASSAFSGGGETQYF
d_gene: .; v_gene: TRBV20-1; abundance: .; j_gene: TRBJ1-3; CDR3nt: TGCAGTGCTAGAAACGTAGCTGGAAACACCATATATTTT; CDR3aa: CSARNVAGNTIYF
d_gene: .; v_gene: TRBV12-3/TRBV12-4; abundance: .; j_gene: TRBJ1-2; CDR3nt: TGTGCCAGCAGTTTGGGGGATGGCTACACCTTC; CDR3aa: CASSLGDGYTF
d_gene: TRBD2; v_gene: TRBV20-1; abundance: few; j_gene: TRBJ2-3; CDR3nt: TGCTGTGCTAGTCTGACTAGCGGGGGGACCTTAGATACGCAGTATTTT; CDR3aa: CCASLTSGGTLDTQYF
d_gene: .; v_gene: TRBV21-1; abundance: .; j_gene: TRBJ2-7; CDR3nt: TGTGCCAGCAGAACTATTCGCTACGAGCAGTACTTC; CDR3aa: CASRTIRYEQYF
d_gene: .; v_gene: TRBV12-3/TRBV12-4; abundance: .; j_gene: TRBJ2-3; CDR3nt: TGTGCCAGCAGGCTAGTACAGGGTATTAGTACAGATACGCAGTATTTT; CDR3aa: CASRLVQGISTDTQYF
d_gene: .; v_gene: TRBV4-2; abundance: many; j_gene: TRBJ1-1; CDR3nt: TGTGCCAGCAGCCAGGGCGGGAACACTGAAGCTTTCTTT; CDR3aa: CASSQGGNTEAFF
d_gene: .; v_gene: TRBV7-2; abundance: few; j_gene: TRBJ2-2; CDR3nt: TGTGCCAGCAGCTTAATGGGCTACGGGGAGCTGTTTTTT; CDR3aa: CASSLMGYGELFF
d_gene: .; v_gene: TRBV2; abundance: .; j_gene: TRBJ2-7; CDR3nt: TGTGCCAGCAACCTTGGGAGTTCCGAGCAGTACTTC; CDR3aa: CASNLGSSEQYF
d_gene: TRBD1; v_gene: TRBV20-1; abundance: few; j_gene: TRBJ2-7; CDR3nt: TGCAGTGCTAGAGACAAGGACAGGGGCTTCGGCGAGCAGTACTTC; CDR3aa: CSARDKDRGFGEQYF
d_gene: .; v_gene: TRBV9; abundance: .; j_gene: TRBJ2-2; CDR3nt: TGTGCCAGCAGCGCGACAGTTGCCGGGGAGCTGTTTTTT; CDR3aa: CASSATVAGELFF
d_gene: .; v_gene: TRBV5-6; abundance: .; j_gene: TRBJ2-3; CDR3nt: TGTGCCAGCAGCTTGGCTTTACTAGTGCCGCAGTATTTT; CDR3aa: CASSLALLVPQYF
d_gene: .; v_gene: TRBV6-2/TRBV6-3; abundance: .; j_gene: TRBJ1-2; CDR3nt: TGTGCCAGCAGTTATCTAGGTTTTGGCTACACCTTC; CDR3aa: CASSYLGFGYTF
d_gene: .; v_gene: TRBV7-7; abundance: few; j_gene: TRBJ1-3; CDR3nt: TGTGCTAGCAGCTTAGGACGGGCCTCTGGAAACACCATATATTTT; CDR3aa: CASSLGRASGNTIYF
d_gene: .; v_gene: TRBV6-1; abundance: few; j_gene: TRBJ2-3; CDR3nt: TGTGCCAGCGGAGGGGGGCCGAGCACAGATACGCAGTATTTT; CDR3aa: CASGGGPSTDTQYF